A selection of T cell receptor beta chains follows, all from one sample in a study of shared clonotypes between healthy human individuals. Sequenced by immunoSEQ multiplex PCR; TCRdb stores in-frame clones only, minus some. The sample includes about 2.4 million clones, 85% to 95% seen only once; the top ten take under 0.15%. Material: naive CD4+ T cells sorted from blood. Receptor source: a young man in good health. Both conserved end residues are part of each CDR3. A D gene is named only where the DNA matches it firmly. Clone size is shown for a subset of rows, as once, few, many or a class of expanded clone.

d_gene: .
v_gene: TRBV11-2
abundance: .
j_gene: TRBJ2-7
CDR3nt: TGTGCCAGCAGCTTAGATCATGCAGGGGCGTTTACCTACGAGCAGTACTTC
CDR3aa: CASSLDHAGAFTYEQYF

d_gene: .
v_gene: TRBV28
abundance: .
j_gene: TRBJ2-4
CDR3nt: TGTGCCAGCAGTTTAGACTCCTTAGCCAAAAACATTCAGTACTTC
CDR3aa: CASSLDSLAKNIQYF

d_gene: TRBD2
v_gene: TRBV7-9
abundance: once
j_gene: TRBJ2-5
CDR3nt: TGTGCCAGCACCGAGTTAGCGGGAGCGTGGGAGACCCAGTACTTC
CDR3aa: CASTELAGAWETQYF

d_gene: .
v_gene: TRBV4-1
abundance: .
j_gene: TRBJ1-4
CDR3nt: TGCGCCAGCAGCCAAGACCGAGGACCGGGTAGATCTGGGAAACTGTTTTTT
CDR3aa: CASSQDRGPGRSGKLFF

d_gene: TRBD1
v_gene: TRBV11-1
abundance: .
j_gene: TRBJ2-5
CDR3nt: TGTGCCAGCAGCTTAAGGACAGGGCTGGTCCAAGAGACCCAGTACTTC
CDR3aa: CASSLRTGLVQETQYF

d_gene: .
v_gene: TRBV14
abundance: .
j_gene: TRBJ1-6
CDR3nt: TGTGCCAGCAGCCCGGACGGATATAATTCACCCCTCCACTTT
CDR3aa: CASSPDGYNSPLHF

d_gene: TRBD1
v_gene: TRBV27
abundance: .
j_gene: TRBJ1-1
CDR3nt: TGTGCCAGCAGTGACAGGGCAACTGAAGCTTTCTTT
CDR3aa: CASSDRATEAFF

d_gene: .
v_gene: TRBV6-6
abundance: .
j_gene: TRBJ1-5
CDR3nt: TGTGCCAGCAGTTACGCGATGGATGGCAATCAGCCCCAGCATTTT
CDR3aa: CASSYAMDGNQPQHF

d_gene: TRBD2
v_gene: TRBV27
abundance: .
j_gene: TRBJ2-3
CDR3nt: TGTGCCAGCAGGGCTAGCGGGAAGACAGATACGCAGTATTTT
CDR3aa: CASRASGKTDTQYF

d_gene: .
v_gene: TRBV7-8
abundance: .
j_gene: TRBJ1-2
CDR3nt: TGTGCCAGCAGCTTAGCCGCGCATTATGGCTACACCTTC
CDR3aa: CASSLAAHYGYTF

d_gene: TRBD2
v_gene: TRBV13
abundance: .
j_gene: TRBJ2-5
CDR3nt: TGTGCCAGCAGCTTAGGCTCGCCGACTAGCGGGAGGAACCAAGAGACCCAGTACTTC
CDR3aa: CASSLGSPTSGRNQETQYF

d_gene: .
v_gene: TRBV10-3
abundance: few
j_gene: TRBJ1-5
CDR3nt: TGTGCCATCAGTGTTGGGGGCAATCAGCCCCAGCATTTT
CDR3aa: CAISVGGNQPQHF

d_gene: .
v_gene: TRBV9
abundance: .
j_gene: TRBJ2-6
CDR3nt: TGTGCCAGCAGCGTGGCGTCTGGGGCCAACGTCCTGACTTTC
CDR3aa: CASSVASGANVLTF

d_gene: .
v_gene: TRBV6-5
abundance: .
j_gene: TRBJ1-4
CDR3nt: TGTGCCAGCAGGCCTCGGGGGCGCCTCGAGGAAAAACTGTTTTTT
CDR3aa: CASRPRGRLEEKLFF

d_gene: .
v_gene: TRBV10-3
abundance: .
j_gene: TRBJ1-1
CDR3nt: TGTGCCATCAGTATGCTTGATGTACAAACGGGACACGGGAACACTGAAGCTTTCTTT
CDR3aa: CAISMLDVQTGHGNTEAFF

d_gene: .
v_gene: TRBV6-1
abundance: .
j_gene: TRBJ2-7
CDR3nt: TGTGCCAGCACCTCCTTGGACGAGCAGTACTTC
CDR3aa: CASTSLDEQYF

d_gene: .
v_gene: TRBV29-1
abundance: .
j_gene: TRBJ2-1
CDR3nt: TGCAGCGTTGAAGGGCTAGCGGGGACAGGCAATGAGCAGTTCTTC
CDR3aa: CSVEGLAGTGNEQFF

d_gene: TRBD1
v_gene: TRBV15
abundance: .
j_gene: TRBJ2-2
CDR3nt: TGTGCCACCAGCAGTTGGGGACAGGGCTCCGGGGAGCTGTTTTTT
CDR3aa: CATSSWGQGSGELFF

d_gene: TRBD2
v_gene: TRBV10-3
abundance: .
j_gene: TRBJ2-3
CDR3nt: TGTGCCATCAGTGGCGGACTAGCGGGGAGCACAGATACGCAGTATTTT
CDR3aa: CAISGGLAGSTDTQYF

d_gene: .
v_gene: TRBV30
abundance: .
j_gene: TRBJ1-2
CDR3nt: TGTGCCTGGAGTACAGGAAAAAATGGCTACACCTTC
CDR3aa: CAWSTGKNGYTF

d_gene: .
v_gene: TRBV19
abundance: .
j_gene: TRBJ2-7
CDR3nt: TGTGCCAGTACCATATCAAAAAGGGGGAACCACGAGCAGTACTTC
CDR3aa: CASTISKRGNHEQYF

d_gene: .
v_gene: TRBV7-6
abundance: .
j_gene: TRBJ1-3
CDR3nt: TGTGCCAGCAGCTTACATCCGCTCTCTGGAAACACCATATATTTT
CDR3aa: CASSLHPLSGNTIYF

d_gene: .
v_gene: TRBV7-9
abundance: .
j_gene: TRBJ2-7
CDR3nt: TGTGCCAGCAGCTTAGCGCCTCCAGACTACGAGCAGTACTTC
CDR3aa: CASSLAPPDYEQYF

d_gene: .
v_gene: TRBV7-7
abundance: once
j_gene: TRBJ2-2
CDR3nt: TGTGCTAGCAGCTCCGCCCCACAGAACACCGGGGAGCTGTTTTTT
CDR3aa: CASSSAPQNTGELFF

d_gene: .
v_gene: TRBV18
abundance: .
j_gene: TRBJ2-1
CDR3nt: TGTGCCAGCTCACCGAAAGGAGACCATGAGCAGTTCTTC
CDR3aa: CASSPKGDHEQFF

d_gene: .
v_gene: TRBV5-1
abundance: .
j_gene: TRBJ2-2
CDR3nt: TGCGCCAGCAGCCAGGACAGACCGAGTGGGGAGCTGTTTTTT
CDR3aa: CASSQDRPSGELFF

d_gene: TRBD1
v_gene: TRBV30
abundance: .
j_gene: TRBJ1-2
CDR3nt: TGTGCCTGGAGTGTAGGACAGGCATCTAACTATGGCTACACCTTC
CDR3aa: CAWSVGQASNYGYTF

d_gene: .
v_gene: TRBV5-1
abundance: .
j_gene: TRBJ2-1
CDR3nt: TGCGCCAGCAGCTCCGGGGGCCGAGACAATGAGCAGTTCTTC
CDR3aa: CASSSGGRDNEQFF

d_gene: .
v_gene: TRBV5-1
abundance: .
j_gene: TRBJ2-5
CDR3nt: TGCGCCAGCAGTCCAGAGGGGGGGACCCAGTACTTC
CDR3aa: CASSPEGGTQYF

d_gene: TRBD2
v_gene: TRBV5-4
abundance: .
j_gene: TRBJ2-2
CDR3nt: TGTGCCAGCAGTCCAGGTGGCGGGAGCACCGGGGAGCTGTTTTTT
CDR3aa: CASSPGGGSTGELFF

d_gene: .
v_gene: TRBV7-9
abundance: once
j_gene: TRBJ2-7
CDR3nt: TGTGCCAGCAGCTTATCGGGAGCTAGCTACGAGCAGTACTTC
CDR3aa: CASSLSGASYEQYF

d_gene: .
v_gene: TRBV5-6
abundance: .
j_gene: TRBJ1-4
CDR3nt: TGTGCCAGCAGCCGTGGGTCAACTAATGAAAAACTGTTTTTT
CDR3aa: CASSRGSTNEKLFF